The clone carrying this TCR beta chain was seen more than once but under ten times. Its matching antigen is unknown. The sample comes from a study of T cell repertoires in cytomegalovirus infection. Study-wide context: Shared public TCR beta signatures pointed to both CMV infection and a matching HLA type.

Each CDR3 protein is one row after TCRdb ran MiXCR on the reads. In the table there are more than 400,000 distinct CDR3 sequences, approximately 26% of which are singletons. Findings and limits, study-wide: The response measured ex vivo was dominated by TCR beta clonotypes (HLA-C-restricted and CMV-specific).

The source of this sequence is a human donor in good health (CMV status not recorded). Some clones in this sample may be carry-over from other donors' samples. What was sequenced was PBMCs.

The CDR3 region is CASSEFGTPSGYTF. DNA for the CDR3: TGTGCCAGCAGTGAATTCGGGACGCCATCCGGCTACACCTTC. This chain uses TRBV25-1 with TRBJ1-2; weak D call: TRBD1 (5 bases). Germline V gene lookup returns CDR1 MGHDK and CDR2 SYGVNS. V was trimmed by 1 base and J by 8 bases, leaving 14 bases between them. The CDR3 is 14 residues long.